These 20 T cell receptor beta chains originate from one sample sequenced in a study of cytomegalovirus exposure and HLA in healthy donors (dated by TCRdb to 2017 to 2019). Libraries came from the immunoSEQ multiplex PCR assay. The multiplex PCR relied on a mix of 60 forward primers for TCR Vbeta segments and 13 reverse primers for TCR Jbeta segments. TCRdb limited this immuneACCESS table to in-frame rearrangements with V and J called. A share of clones is missing; checked studies link under half to unresolved V genes, and the rest is unexplained. For this sample there are roughly 100,000 clones; about 83% appear just once. Roughly 6% of the sample belongs to the ten largest clones. The sequenced sample consisted of PBMCs. The receptor set was obtained from a man aged 18-30 years in good health and CMV-seronegative.

The rearrangement uses TRBV6-6 and TRBJ1-1; 7 bases are shared with TRBD1. The V gene's germline CDR1 is MNHNY and CDR2 SVGAGI (reference sequence). This CDR3 region has 15 residues. The V segment lost 2 bases and the J segment 4 bases; nucleotides outside the gene matches: 7. The CDR3 reads CASSYPTGRGTEAFF. The CDR3 DNA reads TGTGCCAGCAGTTACCCGACAGGGCGAGGCACTGAAGCTTTCTTT.

This clone appeared once. V usage is TRBV10-1 and J usage is TRBJ2-7; 9 bases line up with TRBD1. Germline assignment: CDR1 WNHNN and CDR2 SYGVQD (reference sequence). With V trimmed by 10 bases and J by 2 bases, 6 bases remained unmatched. CDR3 size: 13 residues. The CDR3 bases are TGCGCCATCACAGGGGGCTACCCCTACGAGCAGTACTTC. Its protein is CAITGGYPYEQYF.

The rearrangement joins TRBV5-1 to TRBJ1-1; no reliable D call. This CDR3 region has 14 residues. The V and J ends lost 6 bases and 1 base respectively, with 13 bases between them. Germline V CDR1 and CDR2: SGHRS, YFSETQ. The CDR3 is CASIERPGNTEAFF. CDR3 bases: TGCGCCAGCATCGAGAGACCGGGGAACACTGAAGCTTTCTTT.

The J gene is TRBJ1-2, the V gene TRBV27; D call uncertain. Germline V gene lookup returns CDR1 MNHEY and CDR2 SMNVEV (reference sequence). V lost 8 bases and J lost 4, with 14 bases in between. This CDR3 contains 13 residues. The chain's CDR3 is CASGEVRSYGYTF. The CDR3 region has the DNA TGTGCCAGCGGAGAGGTGCGGAGCTATGGCTACACCTTC.

J is TRBJ2-6 and V is TRBV7-6, with 8 bases fitting TRBD1. The junction had 3 bases not matched to a gene; V was cut back by 5 bases and J by 0 bases. The germline gives CDR1 SGHVS, CDR2 FNYEAQ. This CDR3 is 16 amino acids long. The CDR3 is CASSLTGGSGANVLTF. The CDR3 DNA reads as TGTGCCAGCAGCCTAACAGGGGGCTCTGGGGCCAACGTCCTGACTTTC.

This CDR3 is CASSLGPGELFF. The CDR3 nucleotides read TGTGCCAGCAGTTTGGGCCCTGGGGAGCTGTTTTTT. The chain links TRBV28 to TRBJ2-2; D remains unclear. CDR1 and CDR2 from the germline V gene are MDHEN and SYDVKM. The CDR3 covers 12 residues. Trimming took 3 bases from V and 8 from J, leaving 7 bases between them.

This clone has a single count. The gene calls are TRBV27 and TRBJ2-7, with 7 bases aligning to TRBD2. Trimming took 5 bases from V and 0 from J; bases not matched to a gene: 10. The germline V gene has CDR1 MNHEY and CDR2 SMNVEV (reference sequence). The CDR3 extends over 16 amino acids. Here the CDR3 DNA reads TGTGCCAGCAGTCCGTGGGGGGGGGTTAGCTCCTACGAGCAGTACTTC. Translated, it gives CASSPWGGVSSYEQYF.

This chain links TRBV9 with TRBJ1-1; the D is unclear. The CDR3 loop spans 14 amino acids. The V end was cut by 4 bases, the J end by 5 bases, with 15 bases between. Per germline, CDR1 SGDLS and CDR2 YYNGEE. DNA for the CDR3: TGTGCCAGCAGCCTGGGTCGGGGAAATACTGAAGCTTTCTTT. It translates to CASSLGRGNTEAFF. The variable domain in full, with the rest retrieved from reference TRBV9 and TRBJ1-1, is DSGVTQTPKHLITATGQRVTLRCSPRSGDLSVYWYQQSLDQGLQFLIQYYNGEERAKGNILERFSAQQFPDLHSELNLSSLELGDSALYFCASSLGRGNTEAFFGQGTRLTVV.

V usage is TRBV19 and J usage is TRBJ1-6; weak D call: TRBD1 (5 bases). The germline gives CDR1 LNHDA, CDR2 SQIVND (reference sequence). V shed 0 bases and J shed 8 bases, with 11 bases lying between them. The CDR3 is 15 amino acids. The CDR3 nucleotides read TGTGCCAGTAGTATAGAAGATACAGGAGATTCACCCCTCCACTTT. Its protein is CASSIEDTGDSPLHF.

CDR3 nucleotides: TGTGCCAGCAGTTTATTAGTGACAGGGAACGGCTACACCTTC. Translation: CASSLLVTGNGYTF. The genes are TRBV28 and TRBJ1-2, with 7 bases lining up with TRBD1. With V trimmed by 1 base and J by 8 bases, 7 bases remained unmatched. Germline lookup yields CDR1 MDHEN and CDR2 SYDVKM. This CDR3 is built from 14 residues.

This clone was seen only a few times. This chain connects TRBV7-2 to TRBJ2-5; possibly TRBD2 for D (6 bases). This CDR3 has 13 residues. Deletions cut 3 bases from V and 4 bases from J, with 9 bases between. CDR1 SGHTA and CDR2 FQGNSA come from the germline V gene. The CDR3 DNA is TGTGCCAGCAGCTTTCGGGACTTAGAGACCCAGTACTTC. This sequence encodes CASSFRDLETQYF.

The chain joins TRBV25-1 to TRBJ1-2; a weak D match, TRBD1 (5 bases). V lost 2 bases to trimming and J lost 8 bases, with 9 bases between them. The CDR3 loop spans 12 amino acids. The germline CDR1 and CDR2 sequences are MGHDK and SYGVNS. CDR3 in amino acids: CASSELKGGYTF. The CDR3 DNA reads as TGTGCCAGCAGTGAACTAAAGGGGGGCTACACCTTC.

This rearrangement joins TRBV7-3 to TRBJ1-3; D is perhaps TRBD1 (6 bases). With 5 bases removed from V and 0 bases from J, the gap between germline ends came to 11 bases. The CDR3 covers 15 residues. Germline assignment: CDR1 SGHTA and CDR2 FQGTGA. The CDR3 sequence: CASSHTGPSGNTIYF. The CDR3 DNA reads TGTGCCAGCAGCCATACAGGGCCCTCTGGAAACACCATATATTTT. Full variable domain (rest looked up from reference TRBV7-3 and TRBJ1-3): GAGVSQTPSNKVTEKGKYVELRCDPISGHTALYWYRQSLGQGPEFLIYFQGTGAADDSGLPNDRFFAVRPEGSVSTLKIQRTERGDSAVYLCASSHTGPSGNTIYFGEGSWLTVV.

The chain couples TRBV18 to TRBJ2-3, with TRBD2 as a possible D gene (5 bases). Germline lookup yields CDR1 KGHSH and CDR2 LQKENI. V was shortened by 0 bases and J by 9 bases, with 13 bases between the two germline ends. This CDR3 has 14 amino acids. As DNA, the CDR3 is TGTGCCAGCTCACCACCGGGTCTAGCAGGCACGCAGTATTTT. Its protein product is CASSPPGLAGTQYF.

J is TRBJ2-7 and V is TRBV4-3, with TRBD2 as a possible D gene (5 bases). Germline V gene data show CDR1 as LGHNA and CDR2 as YSLEER. V was cut by 2 bases and J by 4 bases, with 12 bases left in between. The CDR3 has 14 amino acids. The CDR3 protein is CASSQLKGRYEQYF. CDR3 DNA sequence: TGCGCCAGCAGCCAATTAAAAGGGAGATACGAGCAGTACTTC.

CDR3 nucleotide sequence: TGTGCCAGCAGCAAGATGGGTTCGGAGGGTGGCTACACCTTC. Protein product: CASSKMGSEGGYTF. The rearrangement joins TRBV5-6 to TRBJ1-2; D not resolved. CDR1 is SGHDT and CDR2 is YYEEEE in the germline V gene. This CDR3 is 14 amino acids long. The V and J ends lost 4 bases and 7 bases respectively, with 17 bases between them.

The chain has TRBV19 and TRBJ2-7; TRBD1 might be the D (5 bases). V shed 5 bases and J shed 0 bases, with 11 bases lying between them. The CDR3 has 14 amino acids. CDR1 is LNHDA, CDR2 SQIVND, per germline (reference sequence). The CDR3 bases are TGTGCCAGTAGTTTAAATAGGGGCTCCTACGAGCAGTACTTC. Protein: CASSLNRGSYEQYF.

The chain is built from TRBV7-7 and TRBJ2-1; D is possibly TRBD1 (7 bases). The CDR3 spans 15 residues. The germline V gene has CDR1 SSHAT and CDR2 FNYEAQ (reference sequence). V was clipped by 1 base and J by 6 bases, with 13 bases between them. The CDR3 protein is CASSLEPGGFNEQFF. CDR3 coding DNA: TGTGCCAGCAGCTTAGAACCAGGGGGGTTCAATGAGCAGTTCTTC.

V gene TRBV19 combines with J gene TRBJ1-5, with 8 bases that match TRBD1. The junction had 13 bases not matched to a gene; V was cut back by 7 bases and J by 5 bases. Germline V gives CDR1 LNHDA, CDR2 SQIVND (reference sequence). This CDR3 comprises 16 residues. DNA of the CDR3: TGTGCCAGTACCACCCGGACGGACAGGGTGGATCAGCCCCAGCATTTT. This codes for CASTTRTDRVDQPQHF.

With regard to this clone: The same CDR3 can be traced to other DNA sequences in this sample. The chain is built from TRBV4-3 and TRBJ1-4; no clear D. This CDR3 is 15 amino acids long. Germline V gene sequence: CDR1 LGHNA, CDR2 YSLEER. The V end lost 2 bases, the J end lost 0 bases, and 7 bases lay between the germline ends. The CDR3 spells CASSQWQATNEKLFF. The CDR3 DNA reads TGCGCCAGCAGCCAATGGCAGGCAACTAATGAAAAACTGTTTTTT.